The 8 T cell receptor beta chains given below trace back to one sample, sequenced in a study of T-cell reconstitution after alpha-beta-depleted transplantation in children. Unique molecular identifiers were incorporated when the TCRbeta library was constructed. In TCRdb, the PCR reads were re-called with MiXCR into one record per CDR3 protein. The sample lists approximately 110,000 distinct CDR3 sequences, around 10% seen once, with under 35% in the top ten. Sequencing was performed on PBMCs, taken before TCRalphabeta/CD19-depleted stem cell transplant. The receptors here all came from a boy aged 2 to 9 with acute lymphoblastic leukemia, due to receive a stem cell transplant.

The genes are TRBV12-3 or TRBV12-4 and TRBJ2-6, with TRBD1 matching 9 bases. The CDR3 has 16 amino acids. The ends lost 6 bases at V and 3 bases at J; junction bases unmatched: 6. The CDR3 nucleotides are TGTGCCAGCAGGGGGACAGGGACGTATGGGGCCAACGTCCTGACTTTC. It is translated as CASRGTGTYGANVLTF.

This clonotype was recorded many times. The rearrangement joins TRBV5-1 to TRBJ2-1, with 11 bases lining up with TRBD2. The germline V gene has CDR1 SGHRS and CDR2 YFSETQ. CDR3 length: 15 residues. V dropped 4 bases and J dropped 6; count of bases not matched to a gene: 6. CDR3 sequence (DNA): TGCGCCAGCAGCCAAACTAGCGGGAGCTTCAATGAGCAGTTCTTC. As protein: CASSQTSGSFNEQFF.

A few counts support this clonotype. The rearrangement links TRBV5-1 to TRBJ1-1; D is possibly TRBD1 (6 bases). Trimming stripped 0 bases from V and 7 bases from J, with 16 bases between. The CDR3 covers 15 residues. Germline CDR1 and CDR2: SGHRS and YFSETQ. The CDR3 protein is CASSLAGGQQSEAFF. The DNA for the CDR3 is TGCGCCAGCAGCTTGGCCGGAGGACAGCAGAGTGAAGCTTTCTTT.

The V and J genes are TRBV3-1 and TRBJ2-3, with 8 nucleotides matching TRBD2. V shed 0 bases and J 3 bases; nucleotides not matched to a gene: 5. The CDR3 extends over 16 amino acids. Germline V gives CDR1 LGHDT, CDR2 YNNKEL (reference sequence). The CDR3 region has the DNA TGTGCCAGCAGCCAAGATAGGAGCGGGAGAACAGATACGCAGTATTTT. Protein product: CASSQDRSGRTDTQYF.

The rearrangement uses TRBV20-1 and TRBJ2-1; 7 bases are a match to TRBD1. Trimming removed 3 bases from V and 1 base from J; junction bases left unmatched: 9. This CDR3 has 16 residues. Germline assignment: CDR1 DFQATT and CDR2 SNEGSKA (reference sequence). CDR3 nucleotide sequence: TGCAGTGCTAGGGGCCCAAACAGGGGTTCCTACAATGAGCAGTTCTTC. Protein product: CSARGPNRGSYNEQFF.

The V call is TRBV20-1, the J call TRBJ2-7; D might be TRBD1 or TRBD2, each matching 7 bases. V lost 3 bases, J lost 6 bases, and 12 bases lay in between. The CDR3 is made up of 12 amino acids. CDR1 and CDR2 from the germline V gene are DFQATT and SNEGSKA (reference sequence). CDR3 loop: CSASAGGGEQYF. CDR3 DNA sequence: TGCAGTGCTAGTGCAGGGGGGGGCGAGCAGTACTTC.

This clonotype was counted at least ten times. The chain joins TRBV20-1 to TRBJ2-7, with 7 bases that match TRBD1. The V gene's germline CDR1 is DFQATT and CDR2 SNEGSKA (reference sequence). J gave up 3 bases and V 0 bases, and 5 bases lay outside the gene matches. This CDR3 comprises 14 residues. Here the CDR3 reads CSARDDRADYEQYF. CDR3 DNA sequence: TGCAGTGCTAGAGATGACAGGGCCGACTACGAGCAGTACTTC.

This clonotype showed up just a few times. This rearrangement joins TRBV3-1 to TRBJ2-7; D is uncertain. The CDR3 contains 11 residues. CDR1 LGHDT and CDR2 YNNKEL come from the germline V gene (reference sequence). V lost 0 bases to trimming and J lost 7 bases, with 4 bases between them. The CDR3 is CASSQDLEQYF. Written as DNA, the CDR3 is TGTGCCAGCAGCCAAGATCTGGAGCAGTACTTC.